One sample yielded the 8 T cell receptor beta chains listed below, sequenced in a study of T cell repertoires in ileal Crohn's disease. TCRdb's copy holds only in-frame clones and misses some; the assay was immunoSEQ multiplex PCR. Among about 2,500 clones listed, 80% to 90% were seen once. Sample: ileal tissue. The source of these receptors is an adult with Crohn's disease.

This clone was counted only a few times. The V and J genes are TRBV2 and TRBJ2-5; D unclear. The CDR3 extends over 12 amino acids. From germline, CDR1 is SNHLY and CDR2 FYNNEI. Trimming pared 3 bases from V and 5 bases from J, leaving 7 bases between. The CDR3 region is CASSDYGETQYF. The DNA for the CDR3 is TGTGCCAGCAGTGACTATGGGGAGACCCAGTACTTC.

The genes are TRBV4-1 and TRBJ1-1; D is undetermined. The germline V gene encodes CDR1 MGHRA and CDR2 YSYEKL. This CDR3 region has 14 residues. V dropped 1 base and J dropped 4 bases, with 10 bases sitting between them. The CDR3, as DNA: TGCGCCAGCAGCCAAGGGTCGGGGATCACTGAAGCTTTCTTT. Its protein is CASSQGSGITEAFF.

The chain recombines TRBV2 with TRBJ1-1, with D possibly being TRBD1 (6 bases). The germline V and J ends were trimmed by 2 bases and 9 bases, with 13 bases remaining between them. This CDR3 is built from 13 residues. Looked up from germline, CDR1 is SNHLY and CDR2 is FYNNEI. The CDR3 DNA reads TGTGCCAGCAGTGAAAGTCAGGGGACGAAAGCTTTCTTT. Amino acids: CASSESQGTKAFF. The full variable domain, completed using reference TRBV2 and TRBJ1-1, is EPEVTQTPSHQVTQMGQEVILRCVPISNHLYFYWYRQILGQKVEFLVSFYNNEISEKSEIFDDQFSVERPDGSNFTLKIRSTKLEDSAMYFCASSESQGTKAFFGQGTRLTVV.

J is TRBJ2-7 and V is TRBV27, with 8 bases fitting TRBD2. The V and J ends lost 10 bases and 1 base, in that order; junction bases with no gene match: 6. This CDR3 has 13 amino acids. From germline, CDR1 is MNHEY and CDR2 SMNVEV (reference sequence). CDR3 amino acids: CATGGGLSYEQYF. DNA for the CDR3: TGTGCCACCGGGGGGGGGTTGTCCTACGAGCAGTACTTC.

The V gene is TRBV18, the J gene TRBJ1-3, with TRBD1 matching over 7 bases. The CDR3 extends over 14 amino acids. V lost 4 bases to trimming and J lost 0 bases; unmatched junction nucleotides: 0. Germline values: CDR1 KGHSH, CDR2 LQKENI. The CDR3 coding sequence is TGTGCCAGCTCACGGGACAGCTCTGGAAACACCATATATTTT. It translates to CASSRDSSGNTIYF.

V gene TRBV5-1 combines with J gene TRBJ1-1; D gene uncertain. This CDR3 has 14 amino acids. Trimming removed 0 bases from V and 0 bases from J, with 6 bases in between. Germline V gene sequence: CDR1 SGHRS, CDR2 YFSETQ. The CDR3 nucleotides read TGCGCCAGCAGCTTGGGCCAGGTGAACACTGAAGCTTTCTTT. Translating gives CASSLGQVNTEAFF.

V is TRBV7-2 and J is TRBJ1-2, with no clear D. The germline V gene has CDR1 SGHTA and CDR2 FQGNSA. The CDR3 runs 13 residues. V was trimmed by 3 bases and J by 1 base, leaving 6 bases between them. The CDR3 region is CASSFGSNYGYTF. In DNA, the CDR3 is TGTGCCAGCAGCTTCGGCAGTAACTATGGCTACACCTTC. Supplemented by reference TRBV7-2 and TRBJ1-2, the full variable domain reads GAGVSQSPSNKVTEKGKDVELRCDPISGHTALYWYRQSLGQGLEFLIYFQGNSAPDKSGLPSDRFSAERTGGSVSTLTIQRTQQEDSAVYLCASSFGSNYGYTFGSGTRLTVV.

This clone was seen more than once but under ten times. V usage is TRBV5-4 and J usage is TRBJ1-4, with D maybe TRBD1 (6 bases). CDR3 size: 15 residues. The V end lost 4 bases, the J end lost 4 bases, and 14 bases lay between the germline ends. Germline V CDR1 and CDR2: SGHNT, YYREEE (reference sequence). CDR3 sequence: CASSGKGGNNEKLFF. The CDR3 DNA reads TGTGCCAGCAGCGGCAAGGGGGGAAATAATGAAAAACTGTTTTTT.